This T cell receptor beta chain was recovered during a study of blood T cell repertoires in COVID-19. Study as a whole: The United States, Italy and Spain supplied acute and convalescent COVID-19 samples.

This clone was recorded only once. CDR1 is MNHEY and CDR2 is SVGAGI in the germline V gene. This CDR3 is 13 amino acids long. V was shortened by 6 bases and J by 6 bases, with 9 bases between the two germline ends. TCRdb's copy holds only in-frame clones and misses some; the assay was immunoSEQ multiplex PCR. The table shows about 90,000 clones, with around 90% occurring only once. This sequence was found in a woman in her 70s with acute or convalescent COVID-19. The chain joins TRBV6-5 to TRBJ1-6; D may be TRBD1 (5 bases). Sequenced: peripheral blood. CDR3 amino acids: CASSRAPNSPLHF. DNA of the CDR3: TGTGCCAGCAGCAGGGCCCCTAATTCACCCCTCCACTTT.